A selection of T cell receptor beta chains follows, all from one sample in a study of monozygotic twins with inflammatory bowel disease. One entry per CDR3 protein, without DNA, is what TCRdb gives after re-calling the 5' RACE reads. The clone table shows approximately 420,000 distinct CDR3 sequences, with the ten largest holding 2.4%. The sample consisted of blood. The receptors here all came from a human donor with ulcerative colitis or Crohn's disease, or a healthy co-twin of an affected twin (not recorded which). CDR3s include the opening cysteine and the closing phenylalanine or tryptophan. The order of the fields is CDR3 length, J gene, V gene, CDR3 protein.

length: 14
J: TRBJ2-3
V: TRBV7-2
CDR3: CASSFGQGGHTQYF

length: 18
J: TRBJ2-1
V: TRBV29-1
CDR3: CSVERGPHLASTDNEQFF

length: 19
J: TRBJ2-6
V: TRBV28
CDR3: CASSLTRRDFRSGANVLTF

length: 18
J: TRBJ1-1
V: TRBV5-6
CDR3: CASSAYRGTGVRNTEAFF

length: 16
J: TRBJ2-7
V: TRBV27
CDR3: CASSLSGGDYSYEQYF

length: 13
J: TRBJ2-7
V: TRBV29-1
CDR3: CSVEEGPNYEQYF

length: 15
J: TRBJ2-7
V: TRBV3-1
CDR3: CASSGTSGASYEQYF

length: 13
J: TRBJ2-3
V: TRBV20-1
CDR3: CSARGQLTDTQYF

length: 15
J: TRBJ1-1
V: TRBV4-3
CDR3: CASSQDPRFDTEAFF

length: 12
J: TRBJ2-7
V: TRBV2
CDR3: CASRRLVGEQYF

length: 14
J: TRBJ2-1
V: TRBV2
CDR3: CASSEASSANEQFF

length: 16
J: TRBJ1-4
V: TRBV7-6
CDR3: CASSLRRWGFDEKLFF

length: 15
J: TRBJ2-5
V: TRBV10-3
CDR3: CATQAGWVPQETQYF

length: 16
J: TRBJ2-1
V: TRBV10-3
CDR3: CAISNLAGGGYNEQFF

length: 13
J: TRBJ1-5
V: TRBV12-3/TRBV12-4
CDR3: CASNQGGGQPQHF

length: 14
J: TRBJ2-1
V: TRBV10-3
CDR3: CAISGTSGYNEQFF

length: 13
J: TRBJ2-3
V: TRBV18
CDR3: CASSPQVPDTQYF

length: 13
J: TRBJ2-7
V: TRBV5-1
CDR3: CASSPNTGNEQYF

length: 17
J: TRBJ2-3
V: TRBV5-1
CDR3: CASSLALAGGQLDTQYF

length: 16
J: TRBJ2-7
V: TRBV5-1
CDR3: CASSLMGARSSYEQYF

length: 14
J: TRBJ2-2
V: TRBV24-1
CDR3: CATGTGLNTGELFF

length: 11
J: TRBJ1-1
V: TRBV20-1
CDR3: CSAEQGLWAFF

length: 13
J: TRBJ2-5
V: TRBV9
CDR3: CASSVAGAETQYF

length: 14
J: TRBJ2-2
V: TRBV5-1
CDR3: CASGPGQGSGELFF

length: 16
J: TRBJ2-7
V: TRBV3-1
CDR3: CASSPRGSGRAYEQYF

length: 16
J: TRBJ2-3
V: TRBV20-1
CDR3: CSASHRRGGDGDTQYF

length: 19
J: TRBJ2-7
V: TRBV28
CDR3: CASRSTQNTGTGNGHEQYF

length: 14
J: TRBJ2-3
V: TRBV5-1
CDR3: CASSFGQNTDTQYF

length: 15
J: TRBJ1-2
V: TRBV7-2
CDR3: CASSLEQGKGYGYTF

length: 12
J: TRBJ1-1
V: TRBV5-1
CDR3: CASSSGRTEAFF

length: 13
J: TRBJ2-5
V: TRBV3-1
CDR3: CASSPRGGETQYF

length: 12
J: TRBJ1-5
V: TRBV20-1
CDR3: CSARPKGQPQHF

length: 12
J: TRBJ2-7
V: TRBV11-2
CDR3: CASRYSTYEQYF

length: 16
J: TRBJ2-7
V: TRBV4-3
CDR3: CASSQDAESHSYEQYF

length: 13
J: TRBJ1-1
V: TRBV30
CDR3: CAWMVDGRGGAFF

length: 14
J: TRBJ2-5
V: TRBV14
CDR3: CASSQDSVRETQYF

length: 15
J: TRBJ1-2
V: TRBV3-1
CDR3: CASSRHQPGGYGYTF

length: 14
J: TRBJ2-3
V: TRBV20-1
CDR3: CSARDPYHTDTQYF

length: 16
J: TRBJ2-7
V: TRBV6-2/TRBV6-3
CDR3: CASSYFRTVGITEQYF

length: 15
J: TRBJ2-7
V: TRBV12-3/TRBV12-4
CDR3: CASRLTSGSIHEQYF

length: 15
J: TRBJ2-5
V: TRBV6-1
CDR3: CASRPTSGGAETQYF

length: 17
J: TRBJ2-6
V: TRBV19
CDR3: CASSIDGTAAGANVLTF

length: 13
J: TRBJ1-2
V: TRBV7-2
CDR3: CASSPSGVAGYTF

length: 13
J: TRBJ2-1
V: TRBV7-3
CDR3: CASSLTGGNGQFF

length: 14
J: TRBJ2-5
V: TRBV5-6
CDR3: CASSSTLRVETQYF

length: 14
J: TRBJ1-1
V: TRBV2
CDR3: CASSQGPVNTEAFF

length: 18
J: TRBJ1-6
V: TRBV21-1
CDR3: CASSKVGIGQGPDSPLHF

length: 15
J: TRBJ2-1
V: TRBV5-4
CDR3: CASSLIYKGNNEQFF

length: 12
J: TRBJ2-3
V: TRBV7-9
CDR3: CASSRPADTQYF

length: 15
J: TRBJ2-7
V: TRBV7-2
CDR3: CASTLVGVPSYEQYF

length: 15
J: TRBJ2-1
V: TRBV14
CDR3: CASSQGVPGDNEQFF

length: 14
J: TRBJ2-2
V: TRBV5-1
CDR3: CASGGTGTTGELFF

length: 15
J: TRBJ2-1
V: TRBV19
CDR3: CASSIYGGAPNEQFF

length: 18
J: TRBJ2-2
V: TRBV3-1
CDR3: CASSQGQGQRLNTGELFF

length: 13
J: TRBJ1-2
V: TRBV27
CDR3: CASRIDRRGGYTF

length: 14
J: TRBJ1-6
V: TRBV5-4
CDR3: CASSFTGGDSPLHF

length: 16
J: TRBJ2-1
V: TRBV5-5
CDR3: CASSLSGLVVYDEQFF

length: 15
J: TRBJ1-3
V: TRBV5-1
CDR3: CASSLWSSSGNTIYF